This is a list of T cell receptor beta chains from one sample in a study of shared clonotypes between healthy human individuals. TCRdb keeps only in-frame clones here, not all; method: immunoSEQ multiplex PCR. In the table there are around 1.1 million clones, about 80% of which are singletons. The sample comprised memory CD4+ T cells from PBMCs. The receptors originated from a man between 18 and 29 years old in good health. Some clones in this sample may be carry-over from other donors' samples. Each CDR3 is given with its conserved first and last residue. The order of the fields is D gene, J gene, V gene, clone size, CDR3 length, CDR3 protein, CDR3 DNA. The D gene is left open where the match is weak. Only some rows state a clone size, as once, few, many or a class for expanded clones.

>NA|TRBJ2-7|TRBV18|few|16
CASSTGTPGGGYEQYF
TGTGCCAGCTCGACCGGGACCCCAGGGGGGGGCTACGAGCAGTACTTC
>NA|TRBJ1-3|TRBV2|NA|13
CASFVPSGNTIYF
TGTGCCAGCTTTGTACCCTCTGGAAACACCATATATTTT
>NA|TRBJ2-1|TRBV28|NA|16
CASRYQRAGSYNEQFF
TGTGCCAGCAGATACCAGCGGGCCGGATCCTACAATGAGCAGTTCTTC
>NA|TRBJ2-1|TRBV18|many|13
CASSPPVDNEQFF
TGTGCCAGCTCACCACCCGTGGACAATGAGCAGTTCTTC
>NA|TRBJ2-7|TRBV19|NA|15
CASSISSGRAYEQYF
TGTGCCAGTAGTATATCCTCGGGGCGGGCCTACGAGCAGTACTTC
>TRBD1|TRBJ2-2|TRBV14|NA|13
CASGTGATGELFF
TGTGCCAGCGGGACAGGGGCCACCGGGGAGCTGTTTTTT
>NA|TRBJ2-1|TRBV10-3|NA|12
CAIRDQGFEQFF
TGTGCCATCAGGGATCAGGGGTTTGAGCAGTTCTTC
>NA|TRBJ1-1|TRBV7-8|NA|15
CASAPGALGDTEAFF
TGTGCCAGCGCTCCTGGGGCCCTCGGGGACACTGAAGCTTTCTTT
>NA|TRBJ1-1|TRBV4-2|NA|16
CASSHDGAAKGTEAFF
TGTGCCAGCAGCCATGACGGGGCCGCCAAGGGCACTGAAGCTTTCTTT
>NA|TRBJ1-1|TRBV5-1|NA|13
CASSVDTNTEAFF
TGCGCCAGCAGCGTGGACACGAACACTGAAGCTTTCTTT
>TRBD1|TRBJ1-2|TRBV6-5|NA|13
CASSPGTGGGYTF
TGTGCCAGCAGTCCCGGGACAGGGGGTGGCTACACCTTC
>NA|TRBJ2-7|TRBV27|NA|17
CASSPRGPMTSEGEQYF
TGTGCCAGCAGTCCCCGAGGCCCCATGACTAGTGAGGGCGAGCAGTACTTC
>NA|TRBJ1-2|TRBV28|once|14
CASRPPEGSKGYTF
TGTGCCAGCAGGCCACCGGAGGGTTCTAAGGGCTACACCTTC
>NA|TRBJ2-2|TRBV7-8|NA|14
CASSLRQGTGELFF
TGTGCCAGCAGCTTAAGGCAGGGAACCGGGGAGCTGTTTTTT
>NA|TRBJ1-1|TRBV11-2|few|14
CASSFPLQGPEAFF
TGTGCCAGCAGCTTCCCTTTACAGGGCCCTGAAGCTTTCTTT
>TRBD2|TRBJ2-7|TRBV4-3|NA|15
CASSQGTSGDYEQYF
TGCGCCAGCAGCCAGGGGACTAGCGGAGATTACGAGCAGTACTTC
>NA|TRBJ2-7|TRBV28|once|13
CASSLGWVGEQYF
TGTGCCAGCAGTTTGGGGTGGGTGGGAGAGCAGTACTTC
>NA|TRBJ2-3|TRBV6-5|NA|12
CATRQTTDTQYF
TGTGCCACGAGACAGACCACAGATACGCAGTATTTT
>NA|TRBJ1-3|TRBV5-1|NA|16
CASSSGGAATGNTIYF
TGCGCCAGCAGCTCGGGAGGTGCAGCGACCGGAAACACCATATATTTT
>NA|TRBJ1-5|TRBV10-3|NA|16
CAISESGAGLNQPQHF
TGTGCCATCAGTGAGTCTGGGGCAGGGCTCAATCAGCCCCAGCATTTT
>TRBD2|TRBJ2-7|TRBV11-2|NA|15
CASSLRLAGVGEQYF
TGTGCCAGCAGTCTACGACTAGCGGGAGTGGGCGAGCAGTACTTC
>NA|TRBJ1-5|TRBV7-2|once|16
CASSLSGQYSNQPQHF
TGTGCCAGCAGCTTATCTGGACAGTATAGCAATCAGCCCCAGCATTTT
>TRBD1|TRBJ2-7|TRBV27|NA|13
CASRKTGTYEQYF
TGTGCCAGCAGGAAGACAGGGACCTACGAGCAGTACTTC
>NA|TRBJ1-1|TRBV29-1|NA|11
CSVGNAGRTFF
TGCAGCGTGGGGAACGCGGGGCGGACTTTCTTT
>NA|TRBJ2-7|TRBV5-1|NA|12
CASGRMGYEQYF
TGCGCCAGCGGTCGTATGGGCTACGAGCAGTACTTC
>TRBD2|TRBJ2-7|TRBV28|NA|16
CASSRPTSPTSRDLNF
TGTGCCAGCAGTCGTCCGACTAGCCCCACGAGCCGCGACCTTAACTTC
>NA|TRBJ2-5|TRBV5-4|NA|15
CASSLEGGSGETQYF
TGTGCCAGCAGCTTGGAGGGGGGCTCCGGGGAGACCCAGTACTTC
>NA|TRBJ2-7|TRBV28|NA|11
CASRTGYEQYF
TGTGCCAGCAGGACGGGCTACGAGCAGTACTTC
>NA|TRBJ1-1|TRBV7-2|NA|15
CASTLSSRTVGEAFF
TGTGCCAGCACCCTTAGCAGTCGAACCGTAGGTGAAGCTTTCTTT
>NA|TRBJ1-1|TRBV28|NA|19
CASPPPNTGMSKRDTEAFF
TGTGCCAGCCCTCCACCAAATACAGGGATGAGTAAGCGGGACACTGAAGCTTTCTTT
>NA|TRBJ1-1|TRBV9|NA|15
CASSVVLGGYTEAFF
TGTGCCAGCAGCGTAGTGTTGGGGGGCTACACTGAAGCTTTCTTT
>TRBD1|TRBJ2-1|TRBV10-3|few|14
CAIRESQGADEQFF
TGTGCCATCCGGGAATCTCAGGGGGCCGATGAGCAGTTCTTC
>NA|TRBJ2-3|TRBV5-4|NA|12
CASSQGADTQYF
TGTGCCAGCAGTCAAGGTGCAGATACGCAGTATTTT
>NA|TRBJ1-5|TRBV28|few|13
CASREGWDQPQHF
TGTGCCAGCAGGGAAGGGTGGGATCAGCCCCAGCATTTT
>NA|TRBJ1-1|TRBV7-9|NA|15
CASSPSGGAGTEAFF
TGTGCCAGCAGCCCGTCGGGGGGGGCGGGAACTGAAGCTTTCTTT
>TRBD2|TRBJ2-3|TRBV4-1|NA|19
CASSQDHRGTSSGPDTQYF
TGCGCCAGCAGCCAAGATCATAGAGGGACTAGCTCAGGTCCAGATACGCAGTATTTT
>NA|TRBJ2-7|TRBV18|NA|15
CASSPTTGATYEQYF
TGTGCCAGCTCACCAACTACTGGGGCTACCTACGAGCAGTACTTC